Below, 8 T cell receptor beta chains from the same sample are listed, as sequenced in a study of human T cells and chemical hapten exposure. The sample's time point: pre-sensitization, week 0. Treatment indicated: therapeutic diphenylcyclopropenone sensitization with weekly scalp DPC. TCRdb reanalysed the RACE reads using MiXCR and keeps one entry per CDR3 protein. The table lists approximately 400,000 distinct CDR3 sequences, more than 4.5% of them singletons, with 2.6% in the top ten. The sample was whole blood, taken in connection with sensitization to the hapten diphenylcyclopropenone (DPC). These receptors were taken from a woman aged 50 to 60 with alopecia areata. Some clones in this sample may be carry-over from other donors' samples.

This chain uses TRBV5-8 with TRBJ1-4; 7 nucleotides match TRBD1. This CDR3 is built from 14 residues. CDR1 and CDR2 (germline): SGHTS, YDEGEE. The V gene end was trimmed by 7 bases and the J gene end by 4 bases; junction bases not matched to a gene: 7. CDR3 in DNA: TGTGCCAGCTGGAGGGGACAGAATAATGAAAAACTGTTTTTT. It encodes CASWRGQNNEKLFF.

This clonotype was recorded many times. V gene TRBV4-1 combines with J gene TRBJ2-5; a possible D gene is TRBD2 (5 bases). CDR3 length: 16 amino acids. V was trimmed by 4 bases and J by 2 bases, leaving 17 bases between them. CDR1 and CDR2 from the germline V gene are MGHRA and YSYEKL. Here the CDR3 reads CASSRNSEAEQETQYF. CDR3 sequence (DNA): TGCGCCAGCAGCCGTAACTCAGAAGCGGAGCAAGAGACCCAGTACTTC.

This clonotype was counted only a few times. V usage is TRBV27 and J usage is TRBJ2-1; D is possibly TRBD2 (6 bases). The length of the CDR3 is 15 residues. The V end was cut by 5 bases, the J end by 2 bases, with 13 bases between. Germline CDR1 MNHEY, CDR2 SMNVEV (reference sequence). DNA of the CDR3: TGTGCCAGCAGTCCCGGGACTGGCCCCTACAATGAGCAGTTCTTC. Translating gives CASSPGTGPYNEQFF.

The table lists this clonotype with many counts. J is TRBJ2-1 and V is TRBV5-5, with D possibly being TRBD1 (6 bases). The CDR3 is made up of 14 amino acids. Per the germline V gene, CDR1 is SGHKS and CDR2 is YYEKEE (reference sequence). Trimming stripped 4 bases from V and 6 bases from J, with 14 bases between. Here the CDR3 reads CASSTPLQGNEQFF. The DNA of the CDR3 is TGTGCCAGCAGCACACCCCTACAGGGCAATGAGCAGTTCTTC.

This clonotype was found a few times. The rearrangement uses TRBV2 and TRBJ1-1; D uncertain. V lost 1 base, J lost 1 base, and 10 bases lay in between. Looked up from germline, CDR1 is SNHLY and CDR2 is FYNNEI. This CDR3 region has 15 residues. CDR3 sequence: CASSEVRVANTEAFF. Written as DNA, the CDR3 is TGTGCCAGCAGTGAAGTGAGGGTTGCGAACACTGAAGCTTTCTTT.

This clonotype occurred many times. The chain links TRBV11-2 to TRBJ2-1, with D maybe TRBD2 (7 bases). CDR3 length: 15 residues. CDR1 and CDR2 (germline): SGHAT, FQNNGV. V gave up 6 bases and J gave up 9 bases, with 21 bases separating them. CDR3 DNA sequence: TGTGCCAGCAGGGTAGGCGCGGGGGCCTTCGGTGAGCAGTTCTTC. Protein product: CASRVGAGAFGEQFF.

This clonotype has more than one count but fewer than ten. This sequence joins TRBV5-8 and TRBJ2-2; 9 bases are shared with TRBD2. With V trimmed by 4 bases and J by 4 bases, 2 bases remained unmatched. This CDR3 is built from 14 residues. Germline values: CDR1 SGHTS, CDR2 YDEGEE. CDR3 region: CASSRRGGTGELFF. For the CDR3, the DNA is TGTGCCAGCAGCCGGCGGGGGGGCACCGGGGAGCTGTTTTTT.

This clonotype has at least ten counts. This chain links TRBV20-1 with TRBJ2-1; D might be TRBD2 (7 bases). The CDR3 is 14 amino acids. With 2 bases removed from V and 8 bases from J, the gap between germline ends came to 16 bases. CDR1 is DFQATT and CDR2 is SNEGSKA in the germline V gene (reference sequence). The CDR3, as DNA: TGCAGTGCTAGAAGTGGGGGGGCCTCCGATGAGCAGTTCTTC. Its protein product is CSARSGGASDEQFF.